This is a list of T cell receptor beta chains from one sample in a study of blood T cell repertoires in COVID-19. TCRdb's copy holds only in-frame clones and misses some; the assay was immunoSEQ multiplex PCR. The sample has approximately 100,000 clones, around nine tenths seen once. The source material was peripheral blood. These receptors originate from a man aged 45 to 65 in a cohort sampled during active COVID-19. The CDR3 runs from the conserved cysteine through the conserved F or W. D genes are given only for firm matches. The listing skips clone size in some rows; elsewhere it reads once, few, many or a size class.

J gene	clone size	D gene	V gene	CDR3 DNA	CDR3 protein
TRBJ2-1	.	.	TRBV7-9	TGTGCCAGCAGCTTAGCGCAGGGGCCCCGCTACAATGAGCAGTTCTTC	CASSLAQGPRYNEQFF
TRBJ2-5	.	TRBD2	TRBV6-2/TRBV6-3	TGTGCCAGCAGCAGCGGACTAGCGGGGGGGGAGACCCAGTACTTC	CASSSGLAGGETQYF
TRBJ1-6	.	TRBD1	TRBV28	TGTGCCAGCAGTGGACAGGGTTCGGGAAATTCACCCCTCCACTTT	CASSGQGSGNSPLHF
TRBJ1-5	.	.	TRBV27	TGTGCCAGCAGTATGGGGGGTCAAAGGGGTCAGCCCCAGCATTTT	CASSMGGQRGQPQHF
TRBJ2-5	.	.	TRBV2	TGTGCCAGCAGCCCAAACGACAGGAGGGAGACCCAGTACTTC	CASSPNDRRETQYF
TRBJ2-7	once	.	TRBV11-3	TGTGCCAGCAGCCGGGGCAGGGGCTCCTACGAGCAGTACTTC	CASSRGRGSYEQYF
TRBJ2-2	.	TRBD1	TRBV11-2	TGTGCCAGCAGCTTAGGGGGGACGGGACAGTGGAACACCGGGGAGCTGTTTTTT	CASSLGGTGQWNTGELFF
TRBJ1-1	.	.	TRBV19	TGTGCCAGTAGTATAGGGGGGCGCTCGGTCTCCTTCTTT	CASSIGGRSVSFF
TRBJ1-5	.	TRBD1	TRBV2	TGTGCCAGCAGTCCGGACAGGGGTGGGCATCAGCCCCAGCATTTT	CASSPDRGGHQPQHF
TRBJ2-4	.	TRBD1	TRBV28	TGTGCCAGCAGTGGTCAGGGGGACATTCAGTACTTC	CASSGQGDIQYF
TRBJ2-5	few	.	TRBV10-3	TGTGCCATCGGTCAGGCGACCGCGTCGGACACACAAGAGACCCAGTACTTC	CAIGQATASDTQETQYF
TRBJ2-3	.	.	TRBV9	TGTGCCAGCAGCGTACGCGATAGCACAGATACGCAGTATTTT	CASSVRDSTDTQYF
TRBJ2-5	.	TRBD2	TRBV19	TGTGCCAGTAGTATCGGCAGCGGGGGCCTGGAGACCCAGTACTTC	CASSIGSGGLETQYF
TRBJ2-1	.	TRBD1	TRBV7-2	TGTGCCAGCAGCTTAGGTCGACAGGGTAGGTTTTTAGGTGGTGAGCAGTTCTTC	CASSLGRQGRFLGGEQFF
TRBJ2-3	.	.	TRBV10-2	TGCGCCAGCAGTGAGCGGTTGAGGGTGACAGATACGCAGTATTTT	CASSERLRVTDTQYF
TRBJ2-6	.	TRBD1	TRBV5-1	TGCGCCAGCAGCCAAACCTGGACAGGGACCTCTGGGGCCAACGTCCTGACTTTC	CASSQTWTGTSGANVLTF
TRBJ2-1	.	.	TRBV5-1	TGCGCCAGCAGCTTGGTGTTAGCGGCGGACGAGCAGTTCTTC	CASSLVLAADEQFF
TRBJ2-1	.	TRBD1	TRBV7-9	TGTGCCAGCAGCTTCCGGACAGGGTTTTACAATGAGCAGTTCTTC	CASSFRTGFYNEQFF
TRBJ2-7	.	TRBD1	TRBV27	TGTGCCAGCAGTGCGGCCGGGACAGGGTACGAGCAGTACTTC	CASSAAGTGYEQYF
TRBJ1-3	.	.	TRBV6-1	TGTGCCAGCAGTGAACGGGAACCTCAGAGAAGCTCTGGAAACACCATATATTTT	CASSEREPQRSSGNTIYF
TRBJ2-3	.	TRBD2	TRBV3-1/TRBV3-2	TGTGCCAGCAGTCCAGCGGGGGGCCCGAGCACAGATACGCAGTATTTT	CASSPAGGPSTDTQYF
TRBJ1-6	.	.	TRBV7-9	TGTGCCAGCAGCCCGGATTCACCCCTCCACTTT	CASSPDSPLHF
TRBJ1-1	.	TRBD1	TRBV6-4	TGTGCCAGCAGCGTGAGGACAGGGGGAACTGAAGCTTTCTTT	CASSVRTGGTEAFF
TRBJ2-4	.	TRBD1	TRBV10-2	TGCGCCAGCAGTCGGACCGGGACAGGGGAAAACATTCAGTACTTC	CASSRTGTGENIQYF
TRBJ2-2	.	.	TRBV10-1	TGCGCCAGCAGTTCGGTACAGGGACATTACACCGGGGAGCTGTTTTTT	CASSSVQGHYTGELFF
TRBJ1-1	.	TRBD1	TRBV7-9	TGTGCCAGCAGTTTACAGGGGTCGGAACCTTTT	CASSLQGSEPF
TRBJ2-1	.	TRBD2	TRBV9	TGTGCCAGCAGCGTAGAGGGTAGCGGGGGGGCAGGTGAGCAGTTCTTC	CASSVEGSGGAGEQFF
TRBJ1-3	.	.	TRBV25-1	TGTGCCAGCAGGGGCAGGGGAAACACCATATATTTT	CASRGRGNTIYF
TRBJ2-4	once	TRBD2	TRBV11-2	TGTGCCAGCAGGAACCCCGGGACTAGCGGGGGGGAAGAAAACATTCAGTACTTC	CASRNPGTSGGEENIQYF
TRBJ1-1	.	.	TRBV5-1	TGCGCCAGCAGCCGGGGGACCCTGGGCACTGAAGCTTTCTTT	CASSRGTLGTEAFF
TRBJ2-1	.	TRBD1	TRBV27	TGTGCCAGCAGTTTGTCTCGGGGACAGGGGGTATACAATGAGCAGTTCTTC	CASSLSRGQGVYNEQFF